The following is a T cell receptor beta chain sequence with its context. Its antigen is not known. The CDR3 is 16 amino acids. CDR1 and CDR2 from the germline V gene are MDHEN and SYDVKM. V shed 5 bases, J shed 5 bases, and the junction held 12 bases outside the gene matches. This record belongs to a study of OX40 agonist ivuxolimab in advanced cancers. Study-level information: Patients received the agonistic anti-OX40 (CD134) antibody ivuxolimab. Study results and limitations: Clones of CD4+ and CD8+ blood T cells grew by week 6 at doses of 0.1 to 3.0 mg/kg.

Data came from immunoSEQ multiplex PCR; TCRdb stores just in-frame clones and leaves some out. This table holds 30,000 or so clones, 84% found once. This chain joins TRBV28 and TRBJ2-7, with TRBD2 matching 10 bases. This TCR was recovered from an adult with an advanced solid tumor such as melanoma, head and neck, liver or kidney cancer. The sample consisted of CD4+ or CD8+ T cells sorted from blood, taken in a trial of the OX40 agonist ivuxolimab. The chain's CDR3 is CASSVPTSGRSHEQYF. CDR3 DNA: TGTGCCAGCAGTGTCCCGACTAGCGGGCGGTCCCACGAGCAGTACTTC.